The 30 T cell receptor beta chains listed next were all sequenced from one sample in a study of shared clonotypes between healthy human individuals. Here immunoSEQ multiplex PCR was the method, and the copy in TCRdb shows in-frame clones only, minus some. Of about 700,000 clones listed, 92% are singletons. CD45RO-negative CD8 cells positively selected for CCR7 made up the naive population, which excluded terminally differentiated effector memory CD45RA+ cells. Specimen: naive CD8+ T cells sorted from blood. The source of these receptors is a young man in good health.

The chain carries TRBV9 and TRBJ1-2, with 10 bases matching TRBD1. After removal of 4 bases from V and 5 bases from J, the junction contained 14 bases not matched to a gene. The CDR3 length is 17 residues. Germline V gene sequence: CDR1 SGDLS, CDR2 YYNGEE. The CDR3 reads CASSSSRGTGELYGYTF. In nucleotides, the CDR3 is TGTGCCAGCAGCTCATCAAGAGGGACAGGGGAGCTTTATGGCTACACCTTC.

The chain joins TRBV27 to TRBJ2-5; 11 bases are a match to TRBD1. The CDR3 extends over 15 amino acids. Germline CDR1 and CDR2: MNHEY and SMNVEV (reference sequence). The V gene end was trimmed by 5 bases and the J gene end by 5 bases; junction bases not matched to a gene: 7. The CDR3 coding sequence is TGTGCCAGCAGTCGCTTGGACAGGGGGCAGGAGACCCAGTACTTC. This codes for CASSRLDRGQETQYF.

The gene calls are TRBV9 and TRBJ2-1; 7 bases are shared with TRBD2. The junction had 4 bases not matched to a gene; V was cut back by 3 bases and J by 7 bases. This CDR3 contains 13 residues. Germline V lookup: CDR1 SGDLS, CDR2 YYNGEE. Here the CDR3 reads CASSGSGGNEQFF. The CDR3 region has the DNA TGTGCCAGCAGCGGTTCGGGAGGTAATGAGCAGTTCTTC.

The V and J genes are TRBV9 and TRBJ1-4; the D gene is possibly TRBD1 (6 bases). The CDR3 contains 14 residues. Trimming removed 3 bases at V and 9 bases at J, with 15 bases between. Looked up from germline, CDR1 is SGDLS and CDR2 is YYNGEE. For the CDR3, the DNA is TGTGCCAGCAGCGGGGGACAAGACAGGAAAAAACTGTTTTTT. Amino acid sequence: CASSGGQDRKKLFF. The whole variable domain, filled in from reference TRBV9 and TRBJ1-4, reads DSGVTQTPKHLITATGQRVTLRCSPRSGDLSVYWYQQSLDQGLQFLIQYYNGEERAKGNILERFSAQQFPDLHSELNLSSLELGDSALYFCASSGGQDRKKLFFGSGTQLSVL.

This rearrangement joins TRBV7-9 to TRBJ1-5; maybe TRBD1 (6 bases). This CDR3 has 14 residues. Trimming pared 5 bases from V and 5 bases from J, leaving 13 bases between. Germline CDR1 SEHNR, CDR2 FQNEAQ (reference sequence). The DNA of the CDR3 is TGTGCCAGCAGCCCCAGTAACAGGGATCAGCCCCAGCATTTT. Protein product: CASSPSNRDQPQHF. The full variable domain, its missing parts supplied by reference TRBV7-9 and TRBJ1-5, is DTGVSQNPRHKITKRGQNVTFRCDPISEHNRLYWYRQTLGQGPEFLTYFQNEAQLEKSRLLSDRFSAERPKGSFSTLEIQRTEQGDSAMYLCASSPSNRDQPQHFGDGTRLSIL.

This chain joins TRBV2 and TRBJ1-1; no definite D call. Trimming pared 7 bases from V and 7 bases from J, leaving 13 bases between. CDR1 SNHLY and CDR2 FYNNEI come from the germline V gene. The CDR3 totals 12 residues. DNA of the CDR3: TGTGCCAGCATGGCCCCAACTCATGAAGCTTTCTTT. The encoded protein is CASMAPTHEAFF.

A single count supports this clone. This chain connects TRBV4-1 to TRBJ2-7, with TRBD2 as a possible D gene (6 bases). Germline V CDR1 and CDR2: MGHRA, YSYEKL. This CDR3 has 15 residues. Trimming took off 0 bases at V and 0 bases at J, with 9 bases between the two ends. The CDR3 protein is CASSQEGLSSYEQYF. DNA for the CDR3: TGCGCCAGCAGCCAAGAGGGACTTAGCTCCTACGAGCAGTACTTC.

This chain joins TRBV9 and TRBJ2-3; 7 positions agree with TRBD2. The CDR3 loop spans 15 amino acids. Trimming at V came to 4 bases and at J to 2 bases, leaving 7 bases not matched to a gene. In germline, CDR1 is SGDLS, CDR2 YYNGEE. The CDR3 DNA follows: TGTGCCAGCAGCCCAAGCGGGACCCTCACAGATACGCAGTATTTT. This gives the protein CASSPSGTLTDTQYF.

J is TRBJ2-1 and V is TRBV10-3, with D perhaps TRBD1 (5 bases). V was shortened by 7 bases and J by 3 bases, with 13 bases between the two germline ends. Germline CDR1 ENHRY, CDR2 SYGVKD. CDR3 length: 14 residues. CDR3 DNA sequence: TGTGCCATCACACAGGCCAACCGCTACAATGAGCAGTTCTTC. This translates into CAITQANRYNEQFF.

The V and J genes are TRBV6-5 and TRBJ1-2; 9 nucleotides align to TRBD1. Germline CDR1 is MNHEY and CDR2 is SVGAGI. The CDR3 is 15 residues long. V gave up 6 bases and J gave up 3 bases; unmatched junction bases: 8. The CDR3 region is CASSRGRQGDYGYTF. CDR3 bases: TGTGCCAGCAGCCGCGGGCGACAGGGGGACTATGGCTACACCTTC.

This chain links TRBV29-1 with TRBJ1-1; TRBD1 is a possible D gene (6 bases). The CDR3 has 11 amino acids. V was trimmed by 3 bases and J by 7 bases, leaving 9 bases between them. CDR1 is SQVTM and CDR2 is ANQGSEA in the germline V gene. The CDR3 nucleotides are TGCAGCGTTGACAGGGGAATTGAAGCTTTCTTT. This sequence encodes CSVDRGIEAFF.

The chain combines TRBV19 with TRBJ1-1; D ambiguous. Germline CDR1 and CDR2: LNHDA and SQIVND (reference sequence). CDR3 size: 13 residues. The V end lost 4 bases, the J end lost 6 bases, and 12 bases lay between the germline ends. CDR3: CASSTWEVSEAFF. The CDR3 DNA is TGTGCCAGTAGTACCTGGGAAGTCTCTGAAGCTTTCTTT.

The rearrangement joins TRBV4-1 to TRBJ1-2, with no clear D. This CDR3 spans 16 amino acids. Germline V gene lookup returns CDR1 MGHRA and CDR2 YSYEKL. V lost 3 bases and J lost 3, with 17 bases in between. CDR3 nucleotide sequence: TGCGCCAGCAGCCACGGAGGCCCAGGCTTGGACTATGGCTACACCTTC. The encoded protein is CASSHGGPGLDYGYTF.

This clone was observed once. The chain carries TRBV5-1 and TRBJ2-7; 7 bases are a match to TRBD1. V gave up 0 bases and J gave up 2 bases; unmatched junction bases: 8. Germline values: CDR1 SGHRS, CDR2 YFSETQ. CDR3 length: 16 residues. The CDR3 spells CASSLAPRQGAYEQYF. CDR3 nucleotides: TGCGCCAGCAGCTTGGCCCCACGGCAGGGGGCCTACGAGCAGTACTTC.

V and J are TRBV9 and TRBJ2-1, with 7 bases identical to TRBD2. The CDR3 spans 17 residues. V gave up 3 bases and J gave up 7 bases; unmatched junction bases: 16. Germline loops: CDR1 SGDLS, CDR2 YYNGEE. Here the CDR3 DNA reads TGTGCCAGCAGCGCTTACGGCGGGGAGGGCCCTACAAATGAGCAGTTCTTC. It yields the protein CASSAYGGEGPTNEQFF.

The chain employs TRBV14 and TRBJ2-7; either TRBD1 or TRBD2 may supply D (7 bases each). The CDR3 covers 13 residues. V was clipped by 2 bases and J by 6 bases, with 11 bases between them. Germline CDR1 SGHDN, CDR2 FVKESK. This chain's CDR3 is CASSQSGGGEQYF. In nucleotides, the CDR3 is TGTGCCAGCAGCCAATCAGGGGGGGGCGAGCAGTACTTC.

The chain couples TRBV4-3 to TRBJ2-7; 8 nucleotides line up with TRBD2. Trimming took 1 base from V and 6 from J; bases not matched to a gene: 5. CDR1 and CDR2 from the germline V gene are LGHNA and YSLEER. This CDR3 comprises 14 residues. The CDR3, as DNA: TGCGCCAGCAGCCAAGGTAGCGGGATGCTCGAGCAGTACTTC. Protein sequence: CASSQGSGMLEQYF.

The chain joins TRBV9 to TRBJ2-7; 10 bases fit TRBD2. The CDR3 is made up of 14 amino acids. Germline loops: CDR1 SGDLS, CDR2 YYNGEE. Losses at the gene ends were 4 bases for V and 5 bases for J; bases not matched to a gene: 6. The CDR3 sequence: CASSPRLAGNEQYF. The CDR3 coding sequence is TGTGCCAGCAGCCCCCGACTAGCGGGCAACGAGCAGTACTTC.

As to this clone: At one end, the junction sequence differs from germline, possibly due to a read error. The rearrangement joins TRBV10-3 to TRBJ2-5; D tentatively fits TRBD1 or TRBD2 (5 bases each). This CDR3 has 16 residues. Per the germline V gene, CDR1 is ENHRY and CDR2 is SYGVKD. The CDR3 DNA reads TGTGCCATCAGTGGCTCGGGGAATAGCGCCGACGGGACCCAGCACTTC. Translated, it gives CAISGSGNSADGTQHF.

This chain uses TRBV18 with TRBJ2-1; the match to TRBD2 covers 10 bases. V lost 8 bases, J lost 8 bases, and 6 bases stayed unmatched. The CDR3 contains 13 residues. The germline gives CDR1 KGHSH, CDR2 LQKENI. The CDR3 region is CASLAGDGHEQFF. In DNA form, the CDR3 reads TGTGCCAGCCTAGCGGGAGATGGTCATGAGCAGTTCTTC. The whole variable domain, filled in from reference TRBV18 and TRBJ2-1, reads NAGVMQNPRHLVRRRGQEARLRCSPMKGHSHVYWYRQLPEEGLKFMVYLQKENIIDESGMPKERFSAEFPKEGPSILRIQQVVRGDSAAYFCASLAGDGHEQFFGPGTRLTVL.

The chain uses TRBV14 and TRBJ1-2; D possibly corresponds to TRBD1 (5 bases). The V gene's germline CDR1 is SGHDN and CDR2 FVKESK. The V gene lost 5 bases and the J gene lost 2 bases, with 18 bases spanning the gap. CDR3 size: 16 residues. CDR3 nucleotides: TGTGCCAGCAGCGATCAGGGCCAGGGAAAGAACTATGGCTACACCTTC. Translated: CASSDQGQGKNYGYTF.

The CDR3 DNA follows: TGCGCCAGCAGCTATGGCCGGGGTCGAGGTGAAAAACTGTTTTTT. It codes for CASSYGRGRGEKLFF. The chain combines TRBV5-1 with TRBJ1-4; D is undetermined. In germline, CDR1 is SGHRS, CDR2 YFSETQ. Trimming cost V 3 bases and J 7 bases, with 16 bases left between them. The CDR3 has 15 amino acids.

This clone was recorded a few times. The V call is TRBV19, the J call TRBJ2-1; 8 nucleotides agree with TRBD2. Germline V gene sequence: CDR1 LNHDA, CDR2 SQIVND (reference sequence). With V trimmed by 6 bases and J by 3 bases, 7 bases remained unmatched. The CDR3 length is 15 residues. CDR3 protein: CASRFAGGHYNEQFF. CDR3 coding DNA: TGTGCCAGTAGATTCGCGGGAGGTCACTACAATGAGCAGTTCTTC.

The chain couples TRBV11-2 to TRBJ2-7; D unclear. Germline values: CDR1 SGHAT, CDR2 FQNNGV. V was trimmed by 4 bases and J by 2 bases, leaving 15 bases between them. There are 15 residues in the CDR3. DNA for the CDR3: TGTGCCAGCAGCTCAAACACCGAAGAGGCCTACGAGCAGTACTTC. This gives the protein CASSSNTEEAYEQYF.

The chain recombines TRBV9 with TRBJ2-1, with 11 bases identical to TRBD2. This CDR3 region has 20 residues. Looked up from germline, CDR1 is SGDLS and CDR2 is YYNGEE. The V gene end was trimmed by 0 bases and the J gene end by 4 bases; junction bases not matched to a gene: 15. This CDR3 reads CASSVEASGGPKTSYNEQFF. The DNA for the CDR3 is TGTGCCAGCAGCGTAGAGGCTAGCGGGGGGCCTAAAACCTCTTACAATGAGCAGTTCTTC.

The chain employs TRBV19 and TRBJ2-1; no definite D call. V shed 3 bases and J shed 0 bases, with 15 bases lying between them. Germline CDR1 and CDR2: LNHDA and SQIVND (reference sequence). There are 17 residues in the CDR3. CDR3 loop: CASSIPTSDLSYNEQFF. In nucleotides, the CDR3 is TGTGCCAGTAGTATCCCCACAAGCGATCTCTCCTACAATGAGCAGTTCTTC.

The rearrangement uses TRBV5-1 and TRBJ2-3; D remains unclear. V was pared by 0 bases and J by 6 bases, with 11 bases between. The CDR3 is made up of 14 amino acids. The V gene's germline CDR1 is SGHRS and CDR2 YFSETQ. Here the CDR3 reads CASSLDRYWDTQYF. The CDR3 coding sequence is TGCGCCAGCAGCTTGGACCGCTATTGGGATACGCAGTATTTT.

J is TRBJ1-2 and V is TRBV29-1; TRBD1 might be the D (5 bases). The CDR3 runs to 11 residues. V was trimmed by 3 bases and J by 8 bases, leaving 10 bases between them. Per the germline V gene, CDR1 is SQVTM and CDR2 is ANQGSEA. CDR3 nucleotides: TGCAGCGTTGAGACCCAGGGAGGCTACACCTTC. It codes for CSVETQGGYTF.

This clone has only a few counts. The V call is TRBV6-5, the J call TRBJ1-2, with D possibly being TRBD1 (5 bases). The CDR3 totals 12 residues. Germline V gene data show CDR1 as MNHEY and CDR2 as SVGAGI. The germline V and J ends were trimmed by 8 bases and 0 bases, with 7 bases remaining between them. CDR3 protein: CASRGANYGYTF. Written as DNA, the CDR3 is TGTGCCAGCCGGGGGGCTAACTATGGCTACACCTTC.

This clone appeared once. CDR3 residues: CASSTRQTYEQYF. The CDR3 nucleotides read TGTGCCAGCAGCACCCGACAGACCTACGAGCAGTACTTC. This rearrangement joins TRBV7-9 to TRBJ2-7, with D possibly TRBD1 on 5 matching bases. Germline CDR1 SEHNR, CDR2 FQNEAQ (reference sequence). This CDR3 contains 13 residues. Deletions cut 5 bases from V and 2 bases from J, with 10 bases between.